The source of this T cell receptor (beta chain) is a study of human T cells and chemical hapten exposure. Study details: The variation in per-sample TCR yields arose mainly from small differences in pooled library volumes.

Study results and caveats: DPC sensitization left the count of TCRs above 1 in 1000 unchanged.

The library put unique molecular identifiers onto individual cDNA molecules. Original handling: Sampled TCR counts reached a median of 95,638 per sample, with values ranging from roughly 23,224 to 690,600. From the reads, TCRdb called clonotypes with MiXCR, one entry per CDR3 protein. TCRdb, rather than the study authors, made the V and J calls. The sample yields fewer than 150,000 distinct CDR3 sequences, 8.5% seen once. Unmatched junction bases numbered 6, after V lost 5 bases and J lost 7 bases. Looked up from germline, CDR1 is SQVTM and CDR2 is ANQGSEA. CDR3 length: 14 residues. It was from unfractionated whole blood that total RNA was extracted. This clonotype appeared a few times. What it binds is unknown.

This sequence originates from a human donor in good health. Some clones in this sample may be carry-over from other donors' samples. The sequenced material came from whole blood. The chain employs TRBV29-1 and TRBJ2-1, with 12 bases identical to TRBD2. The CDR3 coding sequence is TGCAGCGTTTCTCCTAGCGGGGGGGGGAATGAGCAGTTCTTC. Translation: CSVSPSGGGNEQFF.